The 16 T cell receptor beta chains presented below share a single source sample, sequenced in a study of radiation and T cells in renal cell carcinoma (dated by TCRdb to about 2020). Receptors were amplified or captured by the immunoSEQ multiplex PCR assay. Imported from immuneACCESS, the table was reduced by TCRdb to in-frame sequences with V and J called. These copies leave out some clones; in studies compared against another copy, an unresolved V gene accounts for under half, and the cause of the remainder is not known. This sample has approximately 90,000 clones in its table, and around four fifths of those were observed once. The top ten clonotypes cover 9.4% of the sample. Per the publication, the time point label means: blood 4 weeks post-SBRT, at nephrectomy. The treatment or condition label, read with the paper, signifies: 15 Gy SBRT to primary tumor, nephrectomy 4 weeks later. The material sequenced was blood, taken from a patient whose treatment included radiotherapy and nephrectomy. Receptors originate from a man aged 50 or older with renal cell carcinoma.

This rearrangement joins TRBV6-5 to TRBJ1-6; D remains unclear. The CDR3 is 13 amino acids. The V gene lost 0 bases and the J gene lost 7 bases, with 4 bases spanning the gap. Germline CDR1 is MNHEY and CDR2 is SVGAGI. CDR3 region: CASSYSGNSPLHF. The CDR3 coding sequence is TGTGCCAGCAGTTACTCTGGGAATTCACCCCTCCACTTT.

The gene calls are TRBV7-2 and TRBJ2-1; the match to TRBD1 covers 10 bases. Germline V gene data show CDR1 as SGHTA and CDR2 as FQGNSA. The CDR3 has 15 amino acids. V shed 1 base, J shed 5 bases, and the junction held 2 bases outside the gene matches. The chain's CDR3 is CASSLVGTGDNEQFF. CDR3 nucleotides: TGTGCCAGCAGCTTAGTAGGGACAGGGGACAATGAGCAGTTCTTC.

The chain links TRBV5-1 to TRBJ2-3; D is uncertain. Germline lookup yields CDR1 SGHRS and CDR2 YFSETQ. The V end lost 4 bases, the J end lost 5 bases, and 14 bases lay between the germline ends. This CDR3 has 14 amino acids. CDR3 nucleotides: TGCGCCAGCAGCCCGGATGGAGTGGTAGATACGCAGTATTTT. It specifies CASSPDGVVDTQYF.

This clone was found a few times. In nucleotides, the CDR3 is TGTGCCAGCAGTACTCTCACCAACCGGGACAGGGTGGAAGGCTACACCTTC. Its translation: CASSTLTNRDRVEGYTF. This chain connects TRBV27 to TRBJ1-2; 9 positions match TRBD1. Germline-derived CDR1 and CDR2 are MNHEY and SMNVEV (reference sequence). J lost 8 bases, V lost 5 bases, and 18 bases had no gene match. This CDR3 contains 17 residues.

This sequence joins TRBV6-5 and TRBJ1-2; no clear D gene. Germline V gene lookup returns CDR1 MNHEY and CDR2 SVGAGI. The CDR3 sequence is 15 residues long. The V end lost 8 bases, the J end lost 8 bases, and 24 bases lay between the germline ends. CDR3 loop: CASGSPGARGGGYTF. The CDR3 DNA follows: TGTGCCAGCGGGTCTCCGGGAGCTCGAGGAGGGGGCTACACCTTC.

The chain joins TRBV19 to TRBJ2-4; 11 bases align to TRBD2. The germline V gene encodes CDR1 LNHDA and CDR2 SQIVND (reference sequence). The CDR3 runs to 17 residues. Trimming took 4 bases from V and 5 from J; bases not matched to a gene: 10. The CDR3 here is CASSKVGLAGGQNIQYF. CDR3 DNA sequence: TGTGCCAGTAGTAAGGTTGGGCTAGCGGGGGGTCAAAACATTCAGTACTTC.

V gene TRBV27 combines with J gene TRBJ1-6; TRBD1 might be the D (5 bases). Germline V gene data show CDR1 as MNHEY and CDR2 as SMNVEV (reference sequence). CDR3 length: 17 amino acids. Trimming took 2 bases from V and 6 from J, leaving 17 bases between them. CDR3 sequence reads: CASSLITGAFSNSPLHF. In DNA, the CDR3 is TGTGCCAGCAGTTTAATTACCGGGGCCTTCAGTAATTCACCCCTCCACTTT.

J is TRBJ1-2 and V is TRBV5-3; 7 bases fit TRBD1. TRBV5-3 is noted as an ORF with a role that remains uncertain. This CDR3 contains 15 residues. V lost 4 bases and J lost 0; bases outside the gene matches: 6. The CDR3 bases are TGTGCCAGAAGCCCGGGACAGTCGACTAACTATGGCTACACCTTC. Translating it yields CARSPGQSTNYGYTF.

The chain couples TRBV2 to TRBJ2-6; 7 bases line up with TRBD1. Germline V gene sequence: CDR1 SNHLY, CDR2 FYNNEI. This CDR3 spans 15 amino acids. The V gene end was trimmed by 6 bases and the J gene end by 4 bases; junction bases not matched to a gene: 6. CDR3 coding DNA: TGTGCCAGCAGACCGTGGGGACAGGGGGCCAACGTCCTGACTTTC. This encodes CASRPWGQGANVLTF.

This CDR3 is CASSTRLAGTYNEQFF. The CDR3 DNA sequence: TGTGCCAGTAGTACCCGACTAGCGGGAACCTACAATGAGCAGTTCTTC. The chain uses TRBV19 and TRBJ2-1; 11 bases agree with TRBD2. Germline V gene lookup returns CDR1 LNHDA and CDR2 SQIVND (reference sequence). J was trimmed by 2 bases and V by 4 bases; bases with no gene match: 4. The CDR3 spans 16 residues.

The genes are TRBV7-3 and TRBJ2-5, with 12 bases matching TRBD2. The germline gives CDR1 SGHTA, CDR2 FQGTGA. The ends lost 0 bases at V and 4 bases at J; junction bases unmatched: 0. CDR3 length: 15 amino acids. The DNA for the CDR3 is TGTGCCAGCAGCTTAACACTAGCGGGAGGAGAGACCCAGTACTTC. This gives the protein CASSLTLAGGETQYF.

J is TRBJ2-7 and V is TRBV6-5, with 9 positions matching TRBD1. V lost 5 bases, J lost 3 bases, and 5 bases stayed unmatched. The CDR3 has 14 amino acids. CDR1 is MNHEY and CDR2 is SVGAGI in the germline V gene. The CDR3 spells CASSPRQGVYEQYF. The CDR3 DNA reads as TGTGCCAGCAGTCCTAGACAGGGGGTCTACGAGCAGTACTTC.

This clone was detected only once. J is TRBJ2-7 and V is TRBV5-1, with 12 bases fitting TRBD1. The CDR3 consists of 14 residues. CDR1 and CDR2 (germline): SGHRS, YFSETQ. The V gene end was trimmed by 5 bases and the J gene end by 0 bases; junction bases not matched to a gene: 0. CDR3 sequence reads: CASRGQGASYEQYF. CDR3 bases: TGCGCCAGCAGGGGACAGGGGGCCTCCTACGAGCAGTACTTC.

The V call is TRBV6-6, the J call TRBJ1-5; 7 bases map to TRBD1. This CDR3 is 15 amino acids long. V shed 4 bases, J shed 4 bases, and the junction held 7 bases outside the gene matches. Germline assignment: CDR1 MNHNY and CDR2 SVGAGI (reference sequence). The DNA of the CDR3 is TGTGCCAGCAGTTCCGCCCAGGGGGTTAATCAGCCCCAGCATTTT. It encodes CASSSAQGVNQPQHF.

The table lists this clone with a count of one. This sequence joins TRBV2 and TRBJ2-3, with TRBD2 identical over 13 bases. CDR1 SNHLY and CDR2 FYNNEI come from the germline V gene. CDR3 size: 15 residues. Trimming removed 7 bases from V and 6 bases from J; junction bases left unmatched: 7. CDR3: CASTATSGGPDTQYF. In DNA form, the CDR3 reads TGTGCCAGCACCGCGACTAGCGGGGGGCCCGATACGCAGTATTTT.

The chain links TRBV6-1 to TRBJ2-5; a possible D gene is TRBD1 (5 bases). Trimming removed 6 bases at V and 1 base at J, with 12 bases between. CDR3 length: 14 residues. Germline V gene sequence: CDR1 MNHNS, CDR2 SASEGT. CDR3 in DNA: TGTGCCAGCAGGAAGTACAGGACCCAAGAGACCCAGTACTTC. It specifies CASRKYRTQETQYF.